The rows below give T cell receptor beta chains drawn from one sample of a study of T cells in localized non-small cell lung cancer. Produced via immunoSEQ multiplex PCR; TCRdb's table is partial and in-frame only. The sample lists about 46,000 clones, approximately 81% occurring once. This specimen was peripheral blood mononuclear cells, taken before any cancer treatment. Receptors were obtained from a man between 40 and 70 years old with stage III lung adenocarcinoma. CDR3s leave out the opening cysteine and the closing phenylalanine or tryptophan. Expanded clones are given a class, and other clones once, few, many or no size at all.

-	TRBV6-1	ASKEPGRGEQY
-	TRBV5-4	ASSLVQGGDEQY
-	TRBV5-1	ASRDDRGVSYEQY
-	TRBV9	ASSVAGGAGGNEKLF
-	TRBV5-1	ASSFLGETQY
-	TRBV30	AWTARGRYEQY
once	TRBV19	ASSEGIRTEAF
-	TRBV7-2	ASSLAGSSYEQY
-	TRBV4-1	ASSQEEGTGDNSPLH
few	TRBV11-2	ASSLVGSATNEKLF
-	TRBV10-3	AISDGGGATTGELF
-	TRBV6-6	ASSGTAYEQY
-	TRBV7-8	ASSLRSSGGPRAYEQY
-	TRBV4-1	ASSQLTVTNYGYT
-	TRBV4-2	ASSQDQASGEDNEQF
-	TRBV19	ASRLWNTEAF
-	TRBV27	ASSQAAHQPQH
-	TRBV30	AWTRGGGAETQY
-	TRBV6-6	ASSYGGGNQPQH
-	TRBV5-4	ASSLGGQGALDTGELF
-	TRBV15	ATSRGLAGAYEQY
-	TRBV6-5	ATGKAGNNQPQH
-	TRBV30	AWSSRDTGELF
-	TRBV25-1	ASSAPGSYNEQF
-	TRBV6-6	ASGTGGRNTEAF
-	TRBV6-5	ASSPGQGARPQH
-	TRBV2	ASSGQSSYEQY
-	TRBV19	ASRGLDEALYGYT
-	TRBV13	ASSVGLGQETQY
-	TRBV29-1	SVVVSGANVLT
-	TRBV5-8	ASSGPGQGALANTGELF
-	TRBV27	ASTYSTASTDTQY
-	TRBV5-1	ASSLGFTDTQY
-	TRBV9	ASSVGGTVAYEQY
few	TRBV6-4	ASSSGGATDTQY
-	TRBV5-1	ASSLGDGYNEQF
-	TRBV30	AWSANDPGYT
-	TRBV30	AWSAENRVIDQPQH
once	TRBV6-6	ASRDQTRSQY
once	TRBV6-1	ASSPYPQH
few	TRBV19	ASSIARLEGQF
-	TRBV27	ASSTSGTGGHEQY
-	TRBV29-1	SVSARGLHEQY
-	TRBV11-2	ASSLEPGGAGELF
-	TRBV15	ATRGTSGPLSSYNEQF
-	TRBV4-1	ASSPNFPGQGAGVGNQPQH
-	TRBV27	ASSLGWRGSANYGYT
-	TRBV14	ASSVSGANVLT
-	TRBV2	ASSDRDLQF
-	TRBV7-3	ASSLTPFTGELF
-	TRBV6-5	ASSSTGAGNTIY
-	TRBV7-2	ASSLTGGLNYGYT
-	TRBV27	ASSSPGLNTYEQY
few	TRBV7-9	ASSRGQDDLRGYT
-	TRBV6-5	ASIQQGNQPQH
-	TRBV11-2	ASSSGLAGGTQY
-	TRBV7-3	ASSPGLATDTQY
few	TRBV19	ASSPLDRDLYEQY